One sample yielded the 22 T cell receptor beta chains listed below, sequenced in a study of T cells in Graves' hyperthyroidism and ophthalmopathy. It was RNA transcripts that yielded the amplified TCR beta CDR3 regions. HTBI primers drove first-round RT-PCR of the TCR CDR3. MiXCR was run by TCRdb on the multiplex PCR reads, yielding one entry per CDR3 protein. The sample lists about 350,000 distinct CDR3 sequences; roughly 14% were seen once. The sample taken for sequencing was blood. Every receptor here comes from a woman in her twenties or thirties with Graves' hyperthyroidism.

This clonotype was observed many times. The J gene is TRBJ2-1, the V gene TRBV20-1; TRBD2 agrees at 13 bases. This CDR3 has 18 residues. The junction had 14 bases not matched to a gene; V was cut back by 3 bases and J by 6 bases. Per germline, CDR1 DFQATT and CDR2 SNEGSKA (reference sequence). For the CDR3, the DNA is TGCAGTGCTAGTAATCGTGGCTCCGGACTAGCGGGGGTCAATGAGCAGTTCTTC. Encoded protein: CSASNRGSGLAGVNEQFF.

This clonotype was seen at least ten times. The chain's CDR3 is CASSLFSDPYGYTF. DNA for the CDR3: TGTGCCAGCAGCTTATTCTCCGACCCCTATGGCTACACCTTC. The V gene is TRBV11-2, the J gene TRBJ1-2; no clear D gene. The CDR3 spans 14 residues. Trimming removed 2 bases at V and 4 bases at J, with 11 bases between. Germline V gives CDR1 SGHAT, CDR2 FQNNGV.

At least ten counts were recorded for this clonotype. This chain joins TRBV10-3 and TRBJ2-2; D unclear. Trimming removed 6 bases from V and 0 bases from J, with 14 bases in between. This CDR3 has 16 amino acids. The germline CDR1 and CDR2 sequences are ENHRY and SYGVKD. The CDR3 DNA reads TGTGCCATCAGCGCGTCGGCTATTACGAACACCGGGGAGCTGTTTTTT. This codes for CAISASAITNTGELFF.

The sample holds many counts of this clonotype. The chain recombines TRBV11-2 with TRBJ2-3; no clear D gene. Trimming cost V 5 bases and J 4 bases, with 7 bases left between them. The CDR3 is 12 amino acids. CDR1 and CDR2 (germline): SGHAT, FQNNGV. DNA of the CDR3: TGTGCCAGCAGCCCCTTCTCAGATACGCAGTATTTT. It specifies CASSPFSDTQYF.

Comment on this clonotype: Just one base apart from a much larger clone, this may be a read error. The chain employs TRBV5-1 and TRBJ2-2; TRBD1 is a possible D gene (6 bases). The CDR3 consists of 16 residues. Per germline, CDR1 SGHRS and CDR2 YFSETQ. The CDR3 reads CASSLHGFRDTGELVF. In DNA, the CDR3 is TGCGCCAGCAGCTTGCACGGGTTTCGGGACACCGGGGAGCTGGTTTTT.

This chain links TRBV7-2 with TRBJ1-5; D gene ambiguous. This CDR3 is 15 amino acids long. V was clipped by 0 bases and J by 9 bases, with 15 bases between them. CDR1 is SGHTA and CDR2 is FQGNSA in the germline V gene. The CDR3 bases are TGTGCCAGCAGCTTAGCCACAGACCCCGGAGGGCCCCAGCATTTT. As protein: CASSLATDPGGPQHF.

V and J are TRBV10-2 and TRBJ2-7; no reliable D call. Trimming left V 5 bases short and J 0 bases short, with 11 bases between. Germline-derived CDR1 and CDR2 are WSHSY and SAAADI. This CDR3 comprises 14 residues. The CDR3 region is CASSTSVVSYEQYF. In DNA form, the CDR3 reads TGCGCCAGCAGTACCTCAGTTGTCTCCTACGAGCAGTACTTC.

There are many counts of this clonotype. The chain couples TRBV7-6 to TRBJ2-1; the D is unclear. CDR3 length equals 16 residues. Germline CDR1 and CDR2: SGHVS and FNYEAQ. Trimming shortened V by 0 bases and J by 4 bases, and 13 bases separated the two germline ends. The CDR3 DNA follows: TGTGCCAGCAGCTTAGCTGAGGTGTACCCATACAATGAGCAGTTCTTC. It encodes CASSLAEVYPYNEQFF.

There are a few counts of this clonotype. The CDR3 DNA reads TGCAGTGTTGATCCCGGGACACAAAAAGAGACCCAGTACTTC. Its protein is CSVDPGTQKETQYF. This rearrangement joins TRBV20-1 to TRBJ2-5; D is perhaps TRBD1 (6 bases). Between the trimmed V and J ends, which lost 7 bases and 3 bases, there was a span of 18 bases. The CDR3 consists of 14 residues. CDR1 is DFQATT and CDR2 is SNEGSKA in the germline V gene (reference sequence).

Only a few counts were recorded for this clonotype. The CDR3 protein is CASSYSTGSFSNTGELFF. In DNA, the CDR3 is TGTGCCAGCAGTTACTCGACCGGTAGCTTCTCGAACACCGGGGAGCTGTTTTTT. The rearrangement uses TRBV6-5 and TRBJ2-2; D remains unclear. Germline V gene lookup returns CDR1 MNHEY and CDR2 SVGAGI. CDR3 size: 18 residues. V was pared by 0 bases and J by 0 bases, with 14 bases between.

There are many counts of this clonotype. For the CDR3, the DNA is TGTGCCAGCAGTCCTTCCGGGACAGGGTTTCTCTCTGGAAACACCATATATTTT. Protein sequence: CASSPSGTGFLSGNTIYF. The rearrangement uses TRBV28 and TRBJ1-3; 9 nucleotides match TRBD1. CDR1 MDHEN and CDR2 SYDVKM come from the germline V gene. With 5 bases clipped from V and 0 bases from J, the junction kept 11 bases outside the gene matches. This CDR3 is 18 amino acids long. Variable domain in full (rest from reference TRBV28 and TRBJ1-3): DVKVTQSSRYLVKRTGEKVFLECVQDMDHENMFWYRQDPGLGLRLIYFSYDVKMKEKGDIPEGYSVSREKKERFSLILESASTNQTSMYLCASSPSGTGFLSGNTIYFGEGSWLTVV.

This clonotype was picked up many times. The chain carries TRBV6-2 or TRBV6-3 and TRBJ2-7; 8 nucleotides agree with TRBD1. In germline, CDR1 is MNHEY, CDR2 SVGEGT. This CDR3 has 13 amino acids. J was trimmed by 7 bases and V by 6 bases; bases with no gene match: 8. The CDR3: CASSEGQAREQYF. CDR3 in DNA: TGTGCCAGCAGCGAGGGACAGGCAAGAGAGCAGTACTTC.

The chain uses TRBV4-1 and TRBJ2-7; 15 bases map to TRBD2. The CDR3 extends over 20 amino acids. The V gene end was trimmed by 0 bases and the J gene end by 7 bases; junction bases not matched to a gene: 16. Germline lookup yields CDR1 MGHRA and CDR2 YSYEKL. The DNA of the CDR3 is TGCGCCAGCAGCCAAGAACCCACCTGGACTAGCGGGAGGGCCATTGGGGAGCAGTACTTC. This codes for CASSQEPTWTSGRAIGEQYF.

This clonotype has a handful of counts. The chain combines TRBV12-3 or TRBV12-4 with TRBJ2-6; 9 positions agree with TRBD1. V trimming: 6 bases; J trimming: 2 bases; junction bases outside the gene matches: 11. This CDR3 contains 18 residues. DNA for the CDR3: TGTGCCAGCAGGGGACAGGGAAGGGAGTTGGCTGGGGCCAACGTCCTGACTTTC. Translating it yields CASRGQGRELAGANVLTF.

This clonotype appeared many times. The chain combines TRBV28 with TRBJ1-5; D is ambiguous. The germline CDR1 and CDR2 sequences are MDHEN and SYDVKM. Trimming took off 1 base at V and 4 bases at J, with 8 bases between the two ends. This CDR3 comprises 14 residues. DNA for the CDR3: TGTGCCAGCAGTTTATCTCGGGGAAATCAGCCCCAGCATTTT. Translated, it gives CASSLSRGNQPQHF.

The genes are TRBV27 and TRBJ2-4, with D possibly TRBD2 on 6 matching bases. The CDR3 has 17 residues. The germline V gene encodes CDR1 MNHEY and CDR2 SMNVEV (reference sequence). Deletions cut 8 bases from V and 2 bases from J, with 22 bases between. The CDR3 sequence: CASSPNEGGLSKNIQYF. As DNA, the CDR3 is TGTGCCAGCTCACCAAACGAGGGAGGCCTTTCCAAAAACATTCAGTACTTC.

This clonotype was seen at least ten times. This sequence joins TRBV12-3 or TRBV12-4 and TRBJ1-2; maybe TRBD1 (6 bases). V lost 3 bases and J 4 bases, leaving 12 bases between the germline ends. The CDR3 totals 14 residues. The CDR3 DNA reads TGTGCCAGCAGTTTCAGGGGAATAAGCTATGGCTACACCTTC. Translating gives CASSFRGISYGYTF.

The genes are TRBV4-2 and TRBJ1-3; no clear D gene. Per the germline V gene, CDR1 is LGHNA and CDR2 is YNFKEQ. The CDR3 length is 13 residues. Trimming removed 6 bases from V and 4 bases from J, with 10 bases in between. CDR3 nucleotides: TGTGCCAGCAGGGTGGTCTCCGGAAACACCATATATTTT. Protein product: CASRVVSGNTIYF.

This chain links TRBV6-1 with TRBJ1-4, with TRBD1 matching 7 bases. The length of the CDR3 is 14 residues. The germline V gene has CDR1 MNHNS and CDR2 SASEGT. The junction had 7 bases not matched to a gene; V was cut back by 8 bases and J by 4 bases. CDR3 sequence: CASRTTGLNEKLFF. CDR3 bases: TGTGCCAGCCGGACGACAGGGCTTAATGAAAAACTGTTTTTT.

This clonotype occurred a few times. The DNA for the CDR3 is TGCGCCAGCAGCCAAGGGACGGCCGCCGTGGAGCTGTTTTTT. Amino acids: CASSQGTAAVELFF. The V call is TRBV5-1, the J call TRBJ2-2, with D perhaps being TRBD1 or TRBD2 (5 bases each). Trimming removed 4 bases from V and 10 bases from J, with 17 bases in between. The CDR3 loop spans 14 amino acids. CDR1 is SGHRS, CDR2 YFSETQ, per germline.

This clonotype was observed at least ten times. The rearrangement uses TRBV5-6 and TRBJ2-3; 10 bases agree with TRBD2. Unmatched junction bases numbered 10, after V lost 0 bases and J lost 6 bases. The CDR3 totals 17 residues. Germline V gene data show CDR1 as SGHDT and CDR2 as YYEEEE. CDR3 DNA sequence: TGTGCCAGCAGCTTGGATTTGGTAGCGGGAGGTCCGGATACGCAGTATTTT. This sequence encodes CASSLDLVAGGPDTQYF.

This clonotype was counted only a few times. The genes are TRBV20-1 and TRBJ2-1; 9 nucleotides agree with TRBD2. Losses at the gene ends were 4 bases for V and 7 bases for J; bases not matched to a gene: 5. CDR1 and CDR2 (germline): DFQATT, SNEGSKA (reference sequence). The CDR3 runs to 13 residues. Written as DNA, the CDR3 is TGCAGTGCTACTAGCGGGACGGTGAATGAGCAGTTCTTC. This codes for CSATSGTVNEQFF.